This TCR beta chain was identified in a study of OX40 agonist ivuxolimab in advanced cancers. Overall study findings and caveats: CD8+ T cells averaged more expanded clones than CD4+.

Assay used: immunoSEQ multiplex PCR; TCRdb lists only in-frame clones, some missing. This table holds 23,000 or so clones, approximately 78% found once. Looked up from germline, CDR1 is SGHKS and CDR2 is YYEKEE (reference sequence). The CDR3 loop spans 13 amino acids. V dropped 2 bases and J dropped 4 bases, with 10 bases sitting between them. Of note for this clone: Its antigen is not identified.

The source of this sequence is an adult with an advanced solid tumor such as melanoma, head and neck, liver or kidney cancer. The V gene is TRBV5-5, the J gene TRBJ2-7; D is unresolved. Sequenced material: CD4+ or CD8+ T cells sorted from blood, taken in a trial of the OX40 agonist ivuxolimab. CDR3 coding DNA: TGTGCCAGCAGCTTTCGGAGCGATTACGAGCAGTACTTC. Amino acids: CASSFRSDYEQYF.